Detailed here is one T cell receptor (beta chain). Its antigen is as yet unknown. A single heparinised draw of approximately 100 mL on average was taken per donor. The data derive from a study of beta chain features in type 1 diabetes. General study results and limits: Moderate yet significant TCRB CDR3 shortening was seen in Type 1 diabetes patients in all four CD4+ subsets. The study found fewer insertions and more deletions at VDJ junctions in type 1 diabetes patients. Shorter templates might be favored by PCR, and equally so in patients and in controls.

cDNA synthesis used the whole RNA isolate, giving expressed TCRB sequences. Some clones are missing from TCRdb's copy, which holds only in-frame ones; the method was immunoSEQ multiplex PCR. The sample shows a few hundred thousand clones, 9.5% to 13% of them seen only once. This CDR3 is 14 amino acids long. Between the trimmed V and J ends, which lost 5 bases and 0 bases, there was a span of 8 bases. CDR1 and CDR2 (germline): SGHTA, FQGNSA. This rearrangement joins TRBV7-2 to TRBJ1-5; no clear D. Input material: naive CD4+ T cells from blood. This clonotype was sampled from a man aged 25-40 years with type 1 diabetes. The CDR3 sequence: CASSPANSNQPQHF. Here the CDR3 DNA reads TGTGCCAGCAGCCCCGCGAATAGCAATCAGCCCCAGCATTTT.